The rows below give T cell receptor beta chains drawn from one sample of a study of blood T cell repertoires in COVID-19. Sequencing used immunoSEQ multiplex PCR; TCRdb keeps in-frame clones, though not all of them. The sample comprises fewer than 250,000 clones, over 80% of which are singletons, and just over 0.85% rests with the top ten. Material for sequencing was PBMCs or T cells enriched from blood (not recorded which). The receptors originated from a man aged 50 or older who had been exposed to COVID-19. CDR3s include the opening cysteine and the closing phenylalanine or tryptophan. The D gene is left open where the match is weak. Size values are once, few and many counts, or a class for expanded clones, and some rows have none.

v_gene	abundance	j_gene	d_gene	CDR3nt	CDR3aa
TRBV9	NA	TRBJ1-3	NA	TGTGCCAGCAGCGTAGGGGGGCTCGCTGGAAACACCATATATTTT	CASSVGGLAGNTIYF
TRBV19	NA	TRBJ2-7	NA	TGTGCCAGTAGTATCTCAACAGCCTCCTACGAGCAGTACTTC	CASSISTASYEQYF
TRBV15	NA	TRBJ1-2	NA	TGTGCCACCAGCAGAGACGGGATATATGGCTACACCTTC	CATSRDGIYGYTF
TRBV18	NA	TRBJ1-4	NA	TGTGCCAGCTCACCACGAGGGTCTAATGAAAAACTGTTTTTT	CASSPRGSNEKLFF
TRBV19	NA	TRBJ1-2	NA	TGTGCCAGTAGCCATCAACAGGGAAACTATGGCTACACCTTC	CASSHQQGNYGYTF
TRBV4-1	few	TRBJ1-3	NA	TGCGCCAGCAGCCAAGGATCGAGGAGCGATCCTGGAAACACCATATATTTT	CASSQGSRSDPGNTIYF
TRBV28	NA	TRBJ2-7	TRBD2	TGTGCCAGCAGTTTATTCACTAGCGGGGGGTCCTACGAGCAGTACTTC	CASSLFTSGGSYEQYF
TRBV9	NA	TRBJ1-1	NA	TGTGCCAGCAGCGTAGGGCTGTCGAACACTGAAGCTTTCTTT	CASSVGLSNTEAFF
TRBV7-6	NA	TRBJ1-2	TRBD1	TGTGCCAGCAGCTTTAGGGACAGCTATGGCTACACCTTC	CASSFRDSYGYTF
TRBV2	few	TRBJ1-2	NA	TGTGCCAGCAGTGACCGACAGGAAGATGGCTACACCTTC	CASSDRQEDGYTF
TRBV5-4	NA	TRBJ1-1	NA	TGTGCCAGCAGCTCACCGGTCGCGAACACTGAAGCTTTCTTT	CASSSPVANTEAFF
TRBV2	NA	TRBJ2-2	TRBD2	TGTGCCAGCACCCGGGGACTAGCGGCGAGCGGCGCCGGGGAGCTGTTTTTT	CASTRGLAASGAGELFF
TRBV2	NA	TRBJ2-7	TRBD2	TGTGCCAGCAGGGAGCGGGGGGCTAATACGGAGCAGTACTTC	CASRERGANTEQYF
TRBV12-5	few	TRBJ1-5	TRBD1	TGTGCTAGTGGTTTAGAAGGGGGCGGCAATCAGCCCCAGCATTTT	CASGLEGGGNQPQHF
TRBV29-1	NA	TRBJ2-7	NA	TGCAGCGTTTTGCTAAGCTACGAGCAGTACTTC	CSVLLSYEQYF
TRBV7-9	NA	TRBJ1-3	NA	TGTGCCAGCAGCTTTAATAGCGGAAACACCATATATTTT	CASSFNSGNTIYF
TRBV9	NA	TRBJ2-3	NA	TGTGCCAGCAGCGTAGTGCGTAGCACAGATACGCAGTATTTT	CASSVVRSTDTQYF
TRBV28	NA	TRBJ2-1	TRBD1	TGTGCCAGCAGGCCCAGGGGGCGCAAATACAATGAGCAGTTCTTC	CASRPRGRKYNEQFF
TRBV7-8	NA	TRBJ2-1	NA	TGTGCCAGCAGCTTAGACATACAGCCTGATTACAATGAGCAGTTCTTC	CASSLDIQPDYNEQFF
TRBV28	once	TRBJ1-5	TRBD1	TGTGCCAGCAGTTTAAGGGGGCATATCTTAGATAGCAATCAGCCCCAGCATTTT	CASSLRGHILDSNQPQHF
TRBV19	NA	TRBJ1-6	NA	TGTGCCAGTAGTATTAGCGCCGACTCAGGTTCACCCCTCCACTTT	CASSISADSGSPLHF
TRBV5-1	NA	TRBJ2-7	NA	TGCGCCAGCAGCTTGGGCGATTTCATCGCCGGCGGGCAGTACTTC	CASSLGDFIAGGQYF
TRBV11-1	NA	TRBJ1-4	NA	TGTGCCAGCAGCCCAAAAAAGGACAGCGTTAATGAAAAACTGTTTTTT	CASSPKKDSVNEKLFF
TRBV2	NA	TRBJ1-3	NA	TGTGCCAGCAAGGGGGTTCCCGGAAACACCATATATTTT	CASKGVPGNTIYF
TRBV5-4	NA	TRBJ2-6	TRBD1	TGTGCCAGCAGCTCCGGGACAGCGAGACTCTCTGGGGCCAACGTCCTGACTTTC	CASSSGTARLSGANVLTF
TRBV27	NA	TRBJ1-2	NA	TGTGCCAGCAGTTTATCGGGCTCAGCTAACTATGGCTACACCTTC	CASSLSGSANYGYTF
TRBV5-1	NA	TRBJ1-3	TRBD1	TGCGCCAGCAGCTCCACCGGGACAGTCTCTGGAAACACCATATATTTT	CASSSTGTVSGNTIYF
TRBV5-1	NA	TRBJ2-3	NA	TGCGCCAGCAGCTTGGGCACAGGGTATTCAGATACGCAGTATTTT	CASSLGTGYSDTQYF
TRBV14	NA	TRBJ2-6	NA	TGTGCCAGCAGCCAAGATCGAAAAGCGTACTCTGGGGCCAACGTCCTGACTTTC	CASSQDRKAYSGANVLTF
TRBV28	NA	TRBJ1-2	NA	TGTGCCAGCAAAACCCCGTTAGCGGACTATGGCTACACCTTC	CASKTPLADYGYTF
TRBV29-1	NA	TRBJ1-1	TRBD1	TGCAGCGTTGAGCTACAGGGGACCTACACTGAAGCTTTCTTT	CSVELQGTYTEAFF
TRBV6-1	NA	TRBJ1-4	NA	TGTGCCAGCAGTGAGCCGGGGGAGTTGAGTGAAAAACTGTTTTTT	CASSEPGELSEKLFF
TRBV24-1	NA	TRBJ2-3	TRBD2	TGTGCCACCAGTCGAGCGGGAGAGGCGACAGATACGCAGTATTTT	CATSRAGEATDTQYF
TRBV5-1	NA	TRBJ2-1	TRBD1	TGCGCCAGCAGCTCCGGACAGGCGGCCGGTGAGCAGTTCTTC	CASSSGQAAGEQFF
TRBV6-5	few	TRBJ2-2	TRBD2	TGTGCCAGCAGCAAGGGACTAGTGGTTCCCGGGGAGCTGTTTTTT	CASSKGLVVPGELFF
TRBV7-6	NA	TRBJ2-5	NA	TGTGCCAGCAGCTTAATAGCGCAAGAGACCCAGTACTTC	CASSLIAQETQYF
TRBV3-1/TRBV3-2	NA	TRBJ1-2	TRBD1	TGTGCCAGCAGCCAAGAGTACAGGGGCGGCTACACCTTC	CASSQEYRGGYTF
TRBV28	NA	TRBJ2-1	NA	TGTGCCAGCAAAGGGGCAGGGAATTGGAATGAGCAGTTCTTC	CASKGAGNWNEQFF
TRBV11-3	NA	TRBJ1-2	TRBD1	TGTGCCAGCAGCTTAGAGAAGGGACAGGGGGCGTCGGTTTATGGCTACACCTTC	CASSLEKGQGASVYGYTF
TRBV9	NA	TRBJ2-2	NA	TGTGCCAGCAGCGTAGCCGTCGTGACCGGGGAGCTGTTTTTT	CASSVAVVTGELFF
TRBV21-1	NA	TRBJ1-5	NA	TGTGCCAGCAGCCAAAATCAGCCCCAGCATTTT	CASSQNQPQHF
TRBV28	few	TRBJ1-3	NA	TGTGCCAGCAGTTTATCGGGGGTATCCTCTGGAAACACCATATATTTT	CASSLSGVSSGNTIYF
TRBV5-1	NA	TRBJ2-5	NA	TGCGCCAGCAGCTTGGCCTCGTACAGGGATGGAGAGACCCAGTACTTC	CASSLASYRDGETQYF
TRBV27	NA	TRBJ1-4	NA	TGTGCCAGCAGTTTAGCACAGGGTGGGAGTGAAAAACTGTTTTTT	CASSLAQGGSEKLFF
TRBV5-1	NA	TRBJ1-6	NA	TGCGCCAGCAGCTCCGGGTCGGGCGGGAATAATTCACCCCTCCACTTT	CASSSGSGGNNSPLHF
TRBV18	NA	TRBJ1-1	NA	TGTGCCAGCTCACTACAGGGAAGGTACACTGAAGCTTTCTTT	CASSLQGRYTEAFF
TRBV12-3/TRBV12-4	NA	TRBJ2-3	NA	TGTGCCAGCTCCCGGCAGGGGACAGATACGCAGTATTTT	CASSRQGTDTQYF